Shown below are 21 T cell receptor beta chains from a single sample sequenced in a study of CD8+ T cells in alopecia areata. cDNA reverse transcribed from extracted RNA served as the sequencing template. Generated by immunoSEQ multiplex PCR, the TCRdb table keeps only in-frame clones and is missing some. This table holds some 170,000 clones, 67% found once. Specimen: CD8+ T cells sorted from blood, collected at week 0. The receptor set was obtained from a human donor with alopecia areata.

The chain uses TRBV13 and TRBJ2-7, with a tentative D call TRBD2 (7 bases). The CDR3 loop spans 14 amino acids. Trimming removed 5 bases from V and 2 bases from J, with 13 bases in between. Germline V gene sequence: CDR1 PRHDT, CDR2 FYEKMQ (reference sequence). CDR3 sequence: CASSGGGTTYEQYF. CDR3 bases: TGTGCCAGCAGCGGGGGGGGCACGACCTACGAGCAGTACTTC.

In this sample, this clone turned up a few times. The chain recombines TRBV10-3 with TRBJ2-4, with no clear D. V lost 10 bases to trimming and J lost 0 bases, with 13 bases between them. From germline, CDR1 is ENHRY and CDR2 SYGVKD. This CDR3 has 14 residues. The CDR3 nucleotides are TGTGCCACCGAGACGGACCAAGCCAAAAACATTCAGTACTTC. It is translated as CATETDQAKNIQYF.

The V call is TRBV29-1, the J call TRBJ1-1, with unresolved D. The CDR3 contains 12 residues. V was trimmed by 6 bases and J by 1 base, leaving 9 bases between them. Germline CDR1 is SQVTM and CDR2 is ANQGSEA. The CDR3 DNA follows: TGCAGCGTCATTCGACCGAACACTGAAGCTTTCTTT. Residues: CSVIRPNTEAFF. The whole variable domain, filled in from reference TRBV29-1 and TRBJ1-1, reads SAVISQKPSRDICQRGTSLTIQCQVDSQVTMMFWYRQQPGQSLTLIATANQGSEATYESGFVIDKFPISRPNLTFSTLTVSNMSPEDSSIYLCSVIRPNTEAFFGQGTRLTVV.

The chain uses TRBV11-2 and TRBJ2-3; tentative D call: TRBD2 (5 bases). This CDR3 is 15 amino acids long. With 3 bases removed from V and 0 bases from J, the gap between germline ends came to 10 bases. Germline V gene sequence: CDR1 SGHAT, CDR2 FQNNGV. The CDR3 bases are TGTGCCAGCAGCTTTCCGGGGATCAGCACAGATACGCAGTATTTT. It codes for CASSFPGISTDTQYF. The entire variable domain, with the rest obtained from reference TRBV11-2 and TRBJ2-3, is as follows: EAGVAQSPRYKIIEKRQSVAFWCNPISGHATLYWYQQILGQGPKLLIQFQNNGVVDDSQLPKDRFSAERLKGVDSTLKIQPAKLEDSAVYLCASSFPGISTDTQYFGPGTRLTVL.

Here the CDR3 reads CASSLGANQPQHF. The CDR3 DNA reads as TGTGCCAGCAGCTTGGGGGCCAATCAGCCCCAGCATTTT. The chain has TRBV5-6 and TRBJ1-5, with D unclear. Germline CDR1 SGHDT, CDR2 YYEEEE. Trimming cost V 0 bases and J 3 bases, with 4 bases left between them. This CDR3 has 13 amino acids.

The chain couples TRBV30 to TRBJ1-2, with unresolved D. Trimming pared 3 bases from V and 7 bases from J, leaving 18 bases between. This CDR3 has 14 residues. In germline, CDR1 is GTSNPN, CDR2 SVGIG (reference sequence). CDR3 DNA: TGTGCCTGGAGCCCACCCCGACAACCGCCTGGCTACACCTTC. Translation: CAWSPPRQPPGYTF.

The chain joins TRBV15 to TRBJ2-5; no clear D. The ends were cut back, 0 bases at V and 2 bases at J, with 10 bases in the middle. The CDR3 consists of 15 residues. CDR1 is LNHNV and CDR2 is YYDKDF in the germline V gene (reference sequence). The CDR3 sequence is CATSRDRLNQETQYF. CDR3 sequence (DNA): TGTGCCACCAGCAGAGATCGACTGAATCAAGAGACCCAGTACTTC.

CDR3 in amino acids: CAWIAMGKRDTGELFF. The DNA of the CDR3 is TGTGCCTGGATAGCTATGGGAAAACGGGACACCGGGGAGCTGTTTTTT. The rearrangement joins TRBV30 to TRBJ2-2; D is undetermined. Trimming took off 4 bases at V and 3 bases at J, with 18 bases between the two ends. There are 16 residues in the CDR3. Germline V gives CDR1 GTSNPN, CDR2 SVGIG (reference sequence).

V is TRBV2 and J is TRBJ2-7; possibly TRBD1 for D (5 bases). Per germline, CDR1 SNHLY and CDR2 FYNNEI. The CDR3 extends over 15 amino acids. The ends were cut back, 4 bases at V and 0 bases at J, with 13 bases in the middle. The DNA of the CDR3 is TGTGCCAGCAGTGCATCAGGGCTCCTCTCCTACGAGCAGTACTTC. This translates into CASSASGLLSYEQYF. Using reference TRBV2 and TRBJ2-7 for the parts outside the CDR3, the full variable domain is EPEVTQTPSHQVTQMGQEVILRCVPISNHLYFYWYRQILGQKVEFLVSFYNNEISEKSEIFDDQFSVERPDGSNFTLKIRSTKLEDSAMYFCASSASGLLSYEQYFGPGTRLTVT.

This clone was observed a handful of times. The chain carries TRBV13 and TRBJ2-2, with D perhaps matching TRBD1 (5 bases). The CDR3 is 14 amino acids. CDR1 and CDR2 (germline): PRHDT, FYEKMQ (reference sequence). Trimming pared 8 bases from V and 7 bases from J, leaving 17 bases between. CDR3 amino acids: CASETGTWGGELFF. CDR3 DNA: TGTGCCAGCGAAACAGGCACCTGGGGCGGGGAGCTGTTTTTT.

This clone was seen at least ten times. The rearrangement joins TRBV12-5 to TRBJ2-1, with 8 positions matching TRBD1. V lost 5 bases to trimming and J lost 3 bases; unmatched junction nucleotides: 9. The CDR3 has 16 amino acids. Per germline, CDR1 LGHNT and CDR2 FRNRAP. The CDR3 bases are TGTGCTAGTGGTCCAGAGGGACAGGCTAGCTACAATGAGCAGTTCTTC. This encodes CASGPEGQASYNEQFF.

This clone was seen more than once but under ten times. Different DNA sequences within this sample yield the same CDR3. In DNA form, the CDR3 reads TGTGCTAGTGGTTTGGGGGAGACCCAGTACTTC. This encodes CASGLGETQYF. The chain is built from TRBV12-5 and TRBJ2-5; D gene ambiguous. V was clipped by 1 base and J by 5 bases, with 2 bases between them. The CDR3 extends over 11 amino acids. CDR1 is LGHNT, CDR2 FRNRAP, per germline.

The gene calls are TRBV6-1 and TRBJ1-6, with D perhaps matching TRBD1 (6 bases). The V gene lost 2 bases and the J gene lost 5 bases, with 10 bases spanning the gap. The CDR3 totals 15 residues. Germline V gene lookup returns CDR1 MNHNS and CDR2 SASEGT. The CDR3 loop reads CASSEQTGNNSPLHF. Written as DNA, the CDR3 is TGTGCCAGCAGTGAACAAACAGGGAATAATTCACCCCTCCACTTT.

J is TRBJ1-2 and V is TRBV13, with 8 bases lining up with TRBD1. The CDR3 runs to 16 residues. Germline V gene lookup returns CDR1 PRHDT and CDR2 FYEKMQ (reference sequence). V lost 5 bases, J lost 3 bases, and 11 bases stayed unmatched. CDR3 loop: CASSLGRQGPYYGYTF. In nucleotides, the CDR3 is TGTGCCAGCAGCCTGGGTCGACAGGGGCCTTACTATGGCTACACCTTC.

The chain has TRBV13 and TRBJ1-3; TRBD1 might be the D (6 bases). The CDR3 loop spans 14 amino acids. The germline gives CDR1 PRHDT, CDR2 FYEKMQ (reference sequence). Trimming took off 4 bases at V and 2 bases at J, with 9 bases between the two ends. The CDR3 sequence: CASSSGQPGNTIYF. For the CDR3, the DNA is TGTGCCAGCAGCTCGGGACAACCTGGAAACACCATATATTTT.

Notes on this clone: Possible read error: a much larger clone is one base away. The chain carries TRBV7-9 and TRBJ1-1, with D tentatively TRBD1 (6 bases). The germline V gene encodes CDR1 SEHNR and CDR2 FQNEAQ (reference sequence). The CDR3 has 13 residues. Trimming pared 2 bases from V and 3 bases from J, leaving 7 bases between. In DNA, the CDR3 is TGTGCCAGCAGCTTACAGGGGTACACTGAAGCTTTCTTT. It specifies CASSLQGYTEAFF.

This chain connects TRBV29-1 to TRBJ1-1; D is uncertain. The CDR3 extends over 12 amino acids. V was trimmed by 5 bases and J by 6 bases, leaving 13 bases between them. CDR1 and CDR2 (germline): SQVTM, ANQGSEA. The CDR3 sequence: CSVCREVPEAFF. The CDR3 nucleotides are TGCAGCGTTTGCCGGGAAGTGCCTGAAGCTTTCTTT.

The chain links TRBV7-2 to TRBJ2-7, with D possibly matching TRBD1 (5 bases). The CDR3 runs 15 residues. The V end was cut by 3 bases, the J end by 1 base, with 13 bases between. Germline CDR1 is SGHTA and CDR2 is FQGNSA. CDR3 sequence (DNA): TGTGCCAGCAGCTTGCTCCCAGGGATTTCCTACGAGCAGTACTTC. It translates to CASSLLPGISYEQYF.

The chain links TRBV27 to TRBJ2-2, with D possibly TRBD1 on 5 matching bases. CDR1 and CDR2 (germline): MNHEY, SMNVEV (reference sequence). The ends were cut back, 2 bases at V and 0 bases at J, with 7 bases in the middle. This CDR3 has 15 amino acids. CDR3 nucleotide sequence: TGTGCCAGCAGTTTAGGCAGGGCGAACACCGGGGAGCTGTTTTTT. Its protein product is CASSLGRANTGELFF.

The chain carries TRBV30 and TRBJ2-5; D is possibly TRBD1 (8 bases). The CDR3 has 14 amino acids. The V end lost 3 bases, the J end lost 5 bases, and 16 bases lay between the germline ends. Germline CDR1 GTSNPN, CDR2 SVGIG (reference sequence). The CDR3 DNA follows: TGTGCCTGGAGCCCCACAGGGGGGGCGGAGACCCAGTACTTC. This gives the protein CAWSPTGGAETQYF. Drawing the rest from reference TRBV30 and TRBJ2-5, the complete variable domain is SQTIHQWPATLVQPVGSPLSLECTVEGTSNPNLYWYRQAAGRGLQLLFYSVGIGQISSEVPQNLSASRPQDRQFILSSKKLLLSDSGFYLCAWSPTGGAETQYFGPGTRLLVL.

The rearrangement uses TRBV5-1 and TRBJ2-5; perhaps TRBD2 as D (5 bases). Trimming removed 3 bases from V and 3 bases from J, with 15 bases in between. This CDR3 region has 15 residues. Germline CDR1 SGHRS, CDR2 YFSETQ. CDR3: CASSYPPHGEETQYF. In nucleotides, the CDR3 is TGCGCCAGCAGCTATCCCCCCCACGGGGAAGAGACCCAGTACTTC.